This T cell receptor (beta chain) is from a study of T cell responses to AZD1222 COVID-19 vaccine. Study-wide background: Pooling of second doses given at about 4 or about 12 weeks was done. Regarding the study as a whole: Sampling that yielded the repertoires occurred only after the peak T cell response. Baseline serology detected seropositivity in only a handful of AZD1222 recipients.

This clone was detected once. What it binds is not known. The length of the CDR3 is 16 residues. The V gene lost 8 bases and the J gene lost 0 bases, with 14 bases spanning the gap. Per the germline V gene, CDR1 is LNHDA and CDR2 is SQIVND (reference sequence). Sequenced by immunoSEQ multiplex PCR; TCRdb stores in-frame clones only, minus some. Here the sample spans roughly 130,000 clones, 86% being singletons. This chain joins TRBV19 and TRBJ1-6; tentative D call: TRBD1 (5 bases). The origin of this receptor is an adult in good health. The sample consisted of peripheral blood, taken on day 0 of AZD1222 vaccination. The CDR3 DNA follows: TGTGCCAGTTGCGGACGGGGGAGCTCCTATAATTCACCCCTCCACTTT. Translation gives CASCGRGSSYNSPLHF.